The next 15 T cell receptor beta chains were all read from a single sample in a study of identical twins. MiXCR, applied by TCRdb to the 5' RACE reads, yields one record per CDR3 protein. The sample records about 240,000 distinct CDR3 sequences, 9.5% to 15% being singletons. This sample was shared with a second study, whose subject was yellow fever vaccine responses in identical twins.

The sequenced sample consisted of memory (CD45RO+) T cells sorted from blood. Source of these receptors: a woman between 18 and 29 years old in good health.

The rearrangement links TRBV5-1 to TRBJ2-1; 12 bases line up with TRBD2. Trimming at V came to 4 bases and at J to 5 bases, leaving 7 bases not matched to a gene. CDR3 length: 16 amino acids. The germline CDR1 and CDR2 sequences are SGHRS and YFSETQ. DNA of the CDR3: TGCGCCAGCAGCGGTGGACTAGCGGGGCCCAACAATGAGCAGTTCTTC. Translated, it gives CASSGGLAGPNNEQFF.

The CDR3 DNA reads TGTGCCAGCAGCTCCGGAGGGGGGAGGCAGTACTTC. This encodes CASSSGGGRQYF. This rearrangement joins TRBV7-8 to TRBJ2-7; either TRBD1 or TRBD2 may supply D (6 bases each). This CDR3 comprises 12 residues. From germline, CDR1 is SGHVS and CDR2 FQNEAQ. V shed 4 bases and J shed 9 bases, with 13 bases lying between them.

This chain joins TRBV6-1 and TRBJ2-3, with 12 positions matching TRBD2. V dropped 8 bases and J dropped 4; count of bases not matched to a gene: 10. The length of the CDR3 is 16 residues. The germline V gene has CDR1 MNHNS and CDR2 SASEGT. The CDR3 region has the DNA TGTGCCAGCGGCAGCAAAACTAGCGGGGGGCCAGATACGCAGTATTTT. The encoded protein is CASGSKTSGGPDTQYF.

About this clonotype itself: Mismatch with germline at one junction end may stem from a read error. This chain connects TRBV7-7 to TRBJ2-2, with 12 bases aligning to TRBD2. CDR3 length: 16 amino acids. Germline V CDR1 and CDR2: SSHAT, FNYEAQ (reference sequence). The CDR3 nucleotides are TGTGCTAGCACCCAGACTAGCGGGGGTGACACCGGGGAGCTGTTTTTT. Its protein product is CASTQTSGGDTGELFF. The variable domain in full, completed from reference TRBV7-7 and TRBJ2-2, reads GAGVSQSPRYKVTKRGQDVTLRCDPISSHATLYWYQQALGQGPEFLTYFNYEAQPDKSGLPSDRFSAERPEGSISTLTIQRTEQRDSAMYRCASTQTSGGDTGELFFGEGSRLTVL.

Only a few counts were recorded for this clonotype. The rearrangement joins TRBV6-1 to TRBJ2-2; D gene unclear. Trimming took off 4 bases at V and 6 bases at J, with 9 bases between the two ends. CDR1 and CDR2 from the germline V gene are MNHNS and SASEGT. The CDR3 runs 13 residues. This CDR3 reads CASSVSESGELFF. The CDR3 bases are TGTGCCAGCAGTGTCTCAGAGTCCGGGGAGCTGTTTTTT.

The chain uses TRBV3-1 and TRBJ2-7; 10 nucleotides line up with TRBD2. Germline V gives CDR1 LGHDT, CDR2 YNNKEL (reference sequence). V lost 4 bases to trimming and J lost 5 bases; unmatched junction nucleotides: 8. This CDR3 spans 15 amino acids. The CDR3 spells CASSRLASGGHEQYF. CDR3 sequence (DNA): TGTGCCAGCAGCCGACTTGCTAGCGGGGGACACGAGCAGTACTTC.

This clonotype came up a few times. The chain has TRBV20-1 and TRBJ2-2; possibly TRBD1 or TRBD2 for D (5 bases each). The CDR3 loop spans 12 amino acids. V lost 7 bases, J lost 7 bases, and 13 bases lay in between. The germline V gene has CDR1 DFQATT and CDR2 SNEGSKA (reference sequence). CDR3 DNA: TGCAGTGGGTCGAGGGGCCTCGGGGAGCTGTTTTTT. This sequence encodes CSGSRGLGELFF.

This clonotype appeared many times. The J gene is TRBJ1-6, the V gene TRBV5-1; TRBD1 is a possible D gene (6 bases). Trimming shortened V by 4 bases and J by 5 bases, and 13 bases separated the two germline ends. From germline, CDR1 is SGHRS and CDR2 YFSETQ. There are 15 residues in the CDR3. CDR3 region: CASSIIGGDNSPLHF. CDR3 sequence (DNA): TGCGCCAGCAGCATCATAGGGGGGGATAATTCACCCCTCCACTTT.

This clonotype was counted at least ten times. The chain has TRBV20-1 and TRBJ2-7, with 7 bases aligning to TRBD2. This CDR3 has 12 residues. Losses at the gene ends were 5 bases for V and 5 bases for J; bases not matched to a gene: 6. From germline, CDR1 is DFQATT and CDR2 SNEGSKA (reference sequence). The DNA for the CDR3 is TGCAGTGCTCCCTCGGGACTAAACGAGCAGTACTTC. Its protein product is CSAPSGLNEQYF.

This clonotype has at least ten counts. The J gene is TRBJ2-2, the V gene TRBV3-1; D remains unclear. Looked up from germline, CDR1 is LGHDT and CDR2 is YNNKEL (reference sequence). This CDR3 is built from 13 residues. Trimming removed 1 base from V and 6 bases from J, with 6 bases in between. The DNA for the CDR3 is TGTGCCAGCAGCCAAGTCAGCTCCGGGGAGCTGTTTTTT. This encodes CASSQVSSGELFF. The full variable domain, rest sourced from reference TRBV3-1 and TRBJ2-2, is DTAVSQTPKYLVTQMGNDKSIKCEQNLGHDTMYWYKQDSKKFLKIMFSYNNKELIINETVPNRFSPKSPDKAHLNLHINSLELGDSAVYFCASSQVSSGELFFGEGSRLTVL.

This chain links TRBV29-1 with TRBJ1-1; D perhaps matches TRBD1 (6 bases). The CDR3 is 14 residues long. Deletions cut 5 bases from V and 4 bases from J, with 17 bases between. Germline loops: CDR1 SQVTM, CDR2 ANQGSEA. CDR3 DNA sequence: TGCAGCGTTTCAACGACAGGAGCCACCACTGAAGCTTTCTTT. This sequence encodes CSVSTTGATTEAFF.

Concerning this clonotype itself: Germline is not matched at one junction end, which may reflect a read error. The rearrangement links TRBV20-1 to TRBJ1-1; D is possibly TRBD1 (5 bases). The CDR3 has 16 amino acids. CDR1 is DFQATT, CDR2 SNEGSKA, per germline (reference sequence). The CDR3: CCARGTVLALNTEAFF. CDR3 DNA sequence: TGCTGTGCTAGAGGGACGGTCTTAGCTCTGAACACTGAAGCTTTCTTT.

The V call is TRBV6-2 or TRBV6-3, the J call TRBJ2-7; D possibly matches TRBD1 or TRBD2 (6 bases each). CDR1 is MNHEY and CDR2 is SVGEGT in the germline V gene. The CDR3 totals 12 residues. V was cut by 5 bases and J by 3 bases, with 8 bases left in between. CDR3 sequence: CASSGGGYEQYF. CDR3 in DNA: TGTGCCAGCAGTGGAGGGGGCTACGAGCAGTACTTC.

CDR3 in amino acids: CSVGGPTEAFF. In nucleotides, the CDR3 is TGCAGCGTTGGGGGGCCGACTGAAGCTTTCTTT. The chain is built from TRBV29-1 and TRBJ1-1; a possible D gene is TRBD1 (6 bases). The CDR3 spans 11 residues. V was clipped by 4 bases and J by 5 bases, with 8 bases between them. Per germline, CDR1 SQVTM and CDR2 ANQGSEA.

This clonotype has just one count. The V gene is TRBV20-1, the J gene TRBJ2-3; TRBD2 agrees at 14 bases. This CDR3 is 17 amino acids long. CDR1 and CDR2 from the germline V gene are DFQATT and SNEGSKA (reference sequence). V was pared by 3 bases and J by 3 bases, with 8 bases of the junction left unmatched. The CDR3 spells CSASGGLAGVVTDTQYF. The CDR3 bases are TGCAGTGCTAGCGGGGGACTAGCGGGGGTTGTGACAGATACGCAGTATTTT.